This T cell receptor (beta chain) was sequenced in a study of T cells in women clearing cervical HPV infection. The method was immunoSEQ multiplex PCR; TCRdb's version includes in-frame clones alone and lacks a portion of them. The sample includes tens of thousands of clones. The TCR comes from a woman between 18 and 69 years old with a cervical HPV16 infection that either progressed to CIN3+ or cleared (not recorded which). The sequencing sample was made of blood buffy coat.

Incomplete CDR3 DNA: TGCAGTGCTAGAGATCCCCTAGCGGGGGCCCCGGGTGAG. It encodes CSARDPLAGAPGE. The CDR3, in full, reads CSARDPLAGAPGEQFF. The chain links TRBV20-1 to TRBJ2-1; 10 nucleotides agree with TRBD2. The CDR3 end is not reached by the read, which stops 3 residues before it; the germline J gene fills it in. Germline V gene data show CDR1 as DFQATT and CDR2 as SNEGSKA (reference sequence). The CDR3 sequence is 16 residues long. The V segment lost 0 bases and the J segment 9 bases; nucleotides outside the gene matches: 11.